This T cell receptor (beta chain) was retrieved from a study of blood T cell repertoires in COVID-19. Method: immunoSEQ multiplex PCR; TCRdb's copy keeps in-frame clones and lacks some. The sample consists of approximately 200,000 clones, approximately 91% of them appearing once. Deletions cut 0 bases from V and 7 bases from J, with 13 bases between. The CDR3 spans 14 residues. Germline V gene data show CDR1 as SGHDT and CDR2 as YYEEEE. This sequence joins TRBV5-6 and TRBJ1-2; D is possibly TRBD1 (6 bases). The sequence was obtained from a woman aged 55-69 years with acute or convalescent COVID-19. Sample: peripheral blood. The CDR3 DNA follows: TGTGCCAGCAGCTTGGGGTCGACAGGCTCTGGCTACACCTTC. Its protein product is CASSLGSTGSGYTF.